The 9 T cell receptor beta chains given below trace back to one sample, sequenced in a study of blood T cell repertoires in COVID-19. The table came from immunoSEQ multiplex PCR; TCRdb's copy has only in-frame clones and leaves some out. The sample has about 130,000 clones, 74% seen once. The sequenced sample was peripheral blood. The receptors originated from an elderly man with COVID-19, enrolled during active disease.

J is TRBJ1-1 and V is TRBV3-1 (or the pseudogene TRBV3-2), with D perhaps TRBD1 (5 bases). The V and J ends lost 4 bases and 2 bases respectively, with 14 bases between them. The germline V gene encodes CDR1 LGHDT and CDR2 YNNKEL (reference sequence). CDR3 length: 15 residues. CDR3 in DNA: TGTGCCAGCAGCCCTAGGGCGGACATAAACACTGAAGCTTTCTTT. It codes for CASSPRADINTEAFF.

This clone has only a few counts. The chain couples TRBV9 to TRBJ2-1, with 8 nucleotides matching TRBD2. V trimming: 1 base; J trimming: 1 base; junction bases outside the gene matches: 10. The CDR3 loop spans 18 amino acids. Germline loops: CDR1 SGDLS, CDR2 YYNGEE. CDR3 region: CASSVSRRSGSSYNEQFF. The CDR3 DNA is TGTGCCAGCAGCGTATCCCGAAGAAGCGGGAGTTCCTACAATGAGCAGTTCTTC.

The chain employs TRBV7-6 and TRBJ2-5; 7 bases map to TRBD2. CDR3 length: 13 amino acids. Germline V gene lookup returns CDR1 SGHVS and CDR2 FNYEAQ. V gave up 1 base and J gave up 5 bases; unmatched junction bases: 1. The CDR3 loop is CASSLVGGETQYF. The CDR3 nucleotides read TGTGCCAGCAGCTTAGTGGGGGGGGAGACCCAGTACTTC.

The rearrangement links TRBV7-2 to TRBJ2-2, with D maybe TRBD1 (6 bases). This CDR3 region has 15 residues. V shed 1 base and J shed 6 bases, with 12 bases lying between them. The germline V gene has CDR1 SGHTA and CDR2 FQGNSA. CDR3 nucleotide sequence: TGTGCCAGCAGCTTAGAGAACAGGGATGCCGGGGAGCTGTTTTTT. Amino acids: CASSLENRDAGELFF.

This clone was recorded a few times. The rearrangement uses TRBV11-1 and TRBJ2-5, with D possibly being TRBD2 (6 bases). V was shortened by 5 bases and J by 3 bases, with 13 bases between the two germline ends. The CDR3 sequence is 14 residues long. CDR1 and CDR2 (germline): SGHAT, FQDESV (reference sequence). The chain's CDR3 is CASSPGLTKETQYF. CDR3 in DNA: TGTGCCAGCAGCCCGGGACTGACAAAAGAGACCCAGTACTTC.

Only a few counts were recorded for this clone. This chain joins TRBV5-6 and TRBJ2-1; tentatively, D is TRBD2 (6 bases). Trimming took 0 bases from V and 3 from J, leaving 10 bases between them. CDR1 and CDR2 (germline): SGHDT, YYEEEE. This CDR3 is built from 15 residues. CDR3 amino acids: CASSLALADYNEQFF. As DNA, the CDR3 is TGTGCCAGCAGCTTGGCACTAGCAGACTACAATGAGCAGTTCTTC.

This clone has ten or more counts. This CDR3 is CASSVQGLGYEAFF. CDR3 sequence (DNA): TGTGCCAGCAGTGTCCAGGGGCTTGGCTATGAAGCTTTCTTT. The chain couples TRBV2 to TRBJ1-1; a possible D gene is TRBD1 (6 bases). The germline CDR1 and CDR2 sequences are SNHLY and FYNNEI. Trimming cost V 4 bases and J 7 bases, with 16 bases left between them. This CDR3 region has 14 residues.

The chain employs TRBV7-6 and TRBJ2-5; D call uncertain. Germline V gene data show CDR1 as SGHVS and CDR2 as FNYEAQ. Trimming removed 2 bases from V and 4 bases from J, with 11 bases in between. This CDR3 spans 14 amino acids. DNA of the CDR3: TGTGCCAGCAGCTTATGGTCCCTGGCAGAGACCCAGTACTTC. It specifies CASSLWSLAETQYF.

The chain is built from TRBV19 and TRBJ1-2, with unresolved D. Trimming removed 2 bases at V and 8 bases at J, with 9 bases between. Germline loops: CDR1 LNHDA, CDR2 SQIVND (reference sequence). This CDR3 comprises 12 residues. Written as DNA, the CDR3 is TGTGCCAGTAGTATACCCCCCGGGGGCTACACCTTC. As protein: CASSIPPGGYTF.